These 19 T cell receptor beta chains were all obtained from the same sample, sequenced in a study of blood T cell repertoires in COVID-19. Clones were read by immunoSEQ multiplex PCR, and TCRdb kept only the in-frame ones, dropping some. In the table there are about 59,000 clones, around 70% of which are singletons. What was sequenced was peripheral blood. The receptor set was obtained from a woman in her 70s with acute or convalescent COVID-19.

The chain recombines TRBV4-1 with TRBJ1-6, with TRBD1 as a possible D gene (5 bases). Per germline, CDR1 MGHRA and CDR2 YSYEKL. V shed 4 bases and J shed 3 bases, with 10 bases lying between them. The CDR3 spans 15 residues. The CDR3 DNA sequence: TGCGCCAGCAGCCCGGGACTTGACTATAATTCACCCCTCCACTTT. Translation gives CASSPGLDYNSPLHF.

The V call is TRBV18, the J call TRBJ1-1; TRBD1 is a possible D gene (6 bases). The germline V and J ends were trimmed by 3 bases and 0 bases, with 20 bases remaining between them. Germline V gene sequence: CDR1 KGHSH, CDR2 LQKENI. The length of the CDR3 is 18 residues. CDR3 in amino acids: CASSPPRTARILNTEAFF. The CDR3 DNA sequence: TGTGCCAGCTCACCCCCCAGGACAGCCAGAATTTTGAACACTGAAGCTTTCTTT.

This clone was observed a few times. The CDR3 DNA sequence: TGTGCCAGCAGTGGGATAGCGGAGTTCACAGATACGCAGTATTTT. Its translation is CASSGIAEFTDTQYF. V usage is TRBV27 and J usage is TRBJ2-3; D may be TRBD2 (6 bases). Trimming removed 5 bases from V and 2 bases from J, with 14 bases in between. This CDR3 contains 15 residues. The germline CDR1 and CDR2 sequences are MNHEY and SMNVEV (reference sequence).

V and J are TRBV6-2 or TRBV6-3 and TRBJ1-3; TRBD1 is a possible D gene (5 bases). Germline CDR1 and CDR2: MNHEY and SVGEGT. The CDR3 is 14 amino acids. Between the trimmed V and J ends, which lost 4 bases and 4 bases, there was a span of 11 bases. The CDR3 region is CASSLGPEGNTIYF. CDR3 DNA sequence: TGTGCCAGCAGTTTGGGGCCCGAAGGAAACACCATATATTTT.

This chain joins TRBV19 and TRBJ1-2; D not certain. The ends were cut back, 5 bases at V and 4 bases at J, with 20 bases in the middle. The germline CDR1 and CDR2 sequences are LNHDA and SQIVND (reference sequence). CDR3 size: 16 residues. The CDR3 sequence: CASSQEGAPGGYGYTF. The CDR3 DNA reads TGTGCCAGTAGTCAAGAAGGCGCCCCTGGAGGCTATGGCTACACCTTC.

This clone has just a few counts. The chain has TRBV7-8 and TRBJ2-2, with D unresolved. The germline V and J ends were trimmed by 1 base and 5 bases, with 11 bases remaining between them. The V gene's germline CDR1 is SGHVS and CDR2 FQNEAQ. The CDR3 totals 15 residues. The CDR3 nucleotides are TGTGCCAGCAGCTTAGACGAGAGAATGACCGGGGAGCTGTTTTTT. It encodes CASSLDERMTGELFF.

The chain employs TRBV7-3 and TRBJ2-1; 7 positions match TRBD2. Trimming removed 6 bases from V and 5 bases from J; junction bases left unmatched: 10. Germline values: CDR1 SGHTA, CDR2 FQGTGA. CDR3 size: 15 residues. Here the CDR3 reads CASSFRGESNNEQFF. Written as DNA, the CDR3 is TGTGCCAGCAGTTTCCGGGGGGAATCAAACAATGAGCAGTTCTTC.

This chain uses TRBV24-1 with TRBJ2-1; TRBD2 matches 8 bases. Germline CDR1 is KGHDR and CDR2 is SFDVKD. CDR3 length: 19 amino acids. Losses at the gene ends were 3 bases for V and 4 bases for J; bases not matched to a gene: 16. DNA of the CDR3: TGTGCCACCAGTGATCCCCTCGGAGGGCGGGGGGCCATGTACAATGAGCAGTTCTTC. The encoded protein is CATSDPLGGRGAMYNEQFF.

The J gene is TRBJ1-2, the V gene TRBV19, with no clear D. V shed 1 base and J shed 4 bases, with 16 bases lying between them. CDR3 size: 16 residues. Looked up from germline, CDR1 is LNHDA and CDR2 is SQIVND (reference sequence). CDR3 residues: CASSIAVALLGYGYTF. The CDR3 DNA reads as TGTGCCAGTAGTATAGCGGTAGCCCTACTGGGCTATGGCTACACCTTC. Looking up the rest from reference TRBV19 and TRBJ1-2 gives the full variable domain: DGGITQSPKYLFRKEGQNVTLSCEQNLNHDAMYWYRQDPGQGLRLIYYSQIVNDFQKGDIAEGYSVSREKKESFPLTVTSAQKNPTAFYLCASSIAVALLGYGYTFGSGTRLTVV.

This chain links TRBV27 with TRBJ2-1, with D perhaps matching TRBD2 (5 bases). Germline V CDR1 and CDR2: MNHEY, SMNVEV (reference sequence). The length of the CDR3 is 17 residues. V lost 5 bases and J lost 0, with 17 bases in between. CDR3 protein: CASSTRPERSSYNEQFF. In DNA form, the CDR3 reads TGTGCCAGCAGTACACGCCCCGAGCGGAGCTCCTACAATGAGCAGTTCTTC.

The chain employs TRBV6-5 and TRBJ1-5; D is possibly TRBD1 (6 bases). The CDR3 contains 13 residues. The germline V gene encodes CDR1 MNHEY and CDR2 SVGAGI. Trimming removed 2 bases from V and 9 bases from J, with 11 bases in between. CDR3 bases: TGTGCCAGCAGTTACACGGACAGTACGCCCCAGCATTTT. As protein: CASSYTDSTPQHF.

This clone was counted only a few times. V is TRBV5-1 and J is TRBJ1-3; D ambiguous. Per the germline V gene, CDR1 is SGHRS and CDR2 is YFSETQ. The CDR3 runs to 13 residues. V dropped 5 bases and J dropped 0 bases, with 6 bases sitting between them. The CDR3 sequence: CASRPSSGNTIYF. CDR3 coding DNA: TGCGCCAGCAGACCGAGCTCTGGAAACACCATATATTTT.

The genes are TRBV5-1 and TRBJ2-2, with a tentative D call TRBD2 (7 bases). Germline V gene lookup returns CDR1 SGHRS and CDR2 YFSETQ. The V gene lost 2 bases and the J gene lost 6 bases, with 14 bases spanning the gap. This CDR3 contains 15 residues. The CDR3 reads CASSFSGGASGELFF. Written as DNA, the CDR3 is TGCGCCAGCAGCTTTAGTGGGGGGGCCTCCGGGGAGCTGTTTTTT.

This clone occurred once. In DNA, the CDR3 is TGTGCCAGCTCACCTCGCGAGACAGGGGATCGAGGCTACACCTTC. Amino acid sequence: CASSPRETGDRGYTF. This chain links TRBV18 with TRBJ1-2; 8 bases fit TRBD1. This CDR3 comprises 15 residues. Per germline, CDR1 KGHSH and CDR2 LQKENI. With 3 bases clipped from V and 8 bases from J, the junction kept 11 bases outside the gene matches. Drawing the rest from reference TRBV18 and TRBJ1-2, the complete variable domain is NAGVMQNPRHLVRRRGQEARLRCSPMKGHSHVYWYRQLPEEGLKFMVYLQKENIIDESGMPKERFSAEFPKEGPSILRIQQVVRGDSAAYFCASSPRETGDRGYTFGSGTRLTVV.

The chain uses TRBV3-1 (or the pseudogene TRBV3-2) and TRBJ1-6, with D maybe TRBD1 (6 bases). V was trimmed by 5 bases and J by 7 bases, leaving 12 bases between them. Per the germline V gene, CDR1 is LGHDT and CDR2 is YNNKEL (reference sequence). The CDR3 extends over 14 amino acids. CDR3 DNA: TGTGCCAGCAGCAGGGGGACGGAGAATTCACCCCTCCACTTT. Its protein is CASSRGTENSPLHF.

The chain combines TRBV5-4 with TRBJ2-3; TRBD2 might be the D (6 bases). V lost 2 bases and J 0 bases, leaving 13 bases between the germline ends. Germline-derived CDR1 and CDR2 are SGHNT and YYREEE (reference sequence). The CDR3 is 16 residues long. The CDR3 DNA reads TGTGCCAGCAGCTTTCAACGGGAGCGGAGCACAGATACGCAGTATTTT. It codes for CASSFQRERSTDTQYF.

This clone was seen only once. The chain links TRBV29-1 to TRBJ2-7, with 8 nucleotides matching TRBD1. Germline values: CDR1 SQVTM, CDR2 ANQGSEA. The CDR3 runs 13 residues. V lost 4 bases to trimming and J lost 7 bases; unmatched junction nucleotides: 9. Here the CDR3 reads CSVVSGQVREQYF. As DNA, the CDR3 is TGCAGCGTTGTTTCGGGACAGGTACGAGAGCAGTACTTC.

The chain carries TRBV30 and TRBJ1-5; the D is unclear. CDR1 is GTSNPN and CDR2 is SVGIG in the germline V gene (reference sequence). The CDR3 consists of 14 residues. The V end lost 0 bases, the J end lost 0 bases, and 6 bases lay between the germline ends. Written as DNA, the CDR3 is TGTGCCTGGAGTGTCGGGTATAGCAATCAGCCCCAGCATTTT. Translated, it gives CAWSVGYSNQPQHF. The full variable domain, its missing parts supplied by reference TRBV30 and TRBJ1-5, is SQTIHQWPATLVQPVGSPLSLECTVEGTSNPNLYWYRQAAGRGLQLLFYSVGIGQISSEVPQNLSASRPQDRQFILSSKKLLLSDSGFYLCAWSVGYSNQPQHFGDGTRLSIL.

The V call is TRBV7-3, the J call TRBJ2-6; 8 nucleotides agree with TRBD1. The germline CDR1 and CDR2 sequences are SGHTA and FQGTGA. The V gene end was trimmed by 8 bases and the J gene end by 0 bases; junction bases not matched to a gene: 9. CDR3 length: 17 amino acids. CDR3 coding DNA: TGTGCCAGCCGGACCGGACAGGGAGACTCTGGGGCCAACGTCCTGACTTTC. Translated, it gives CASRTGQGDSGANVLTF.